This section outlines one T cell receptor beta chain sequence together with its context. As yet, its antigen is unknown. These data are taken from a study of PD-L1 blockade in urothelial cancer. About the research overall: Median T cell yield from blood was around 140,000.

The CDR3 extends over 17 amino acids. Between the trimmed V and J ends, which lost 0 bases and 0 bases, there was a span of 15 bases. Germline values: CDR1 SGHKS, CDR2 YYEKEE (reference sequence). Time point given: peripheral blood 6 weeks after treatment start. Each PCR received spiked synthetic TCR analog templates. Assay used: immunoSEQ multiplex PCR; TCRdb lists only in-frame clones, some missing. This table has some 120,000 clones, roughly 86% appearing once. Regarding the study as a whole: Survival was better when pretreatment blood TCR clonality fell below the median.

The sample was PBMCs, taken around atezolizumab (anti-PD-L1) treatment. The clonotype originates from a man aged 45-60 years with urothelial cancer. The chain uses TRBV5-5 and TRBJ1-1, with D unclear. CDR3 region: CASSLEWLQKMNTEAFF. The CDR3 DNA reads TGTGCCAGCAGCTTGGAATGGCTTCAAAAAATGAACACTGAAGCTTTCTTT.